This TCR beta chain is from a study of blood T cell repertoires in COVID-19 (dated by TCRdb to the early 2020s). Context from the whole study: Collaborator samples came from the United States, Italy and Spain and covered acute and convalescent phases of COVID-19. The material from the prospective study consisted of cDNA or gDNA derived from T cells, B-cell-depleted T cells, or PBMCs. Deeply sampled blood TCRbeta repertoires from subjects exposed to, actively infected with, or recovered from COVID-19 were included in the dataset. The repertoires were released in a freely available public database intended as a resource for research on the immune response to SARS-CoV-2. The samples were drawn from the first 160 participants of the ongoing ImmuneRACE study and from under 1,500 subjects provided by 6 global collaborators. Sample metadata almost always included a de-identified subject ID, COVID-19 status, age in years and sex. HLA class I and class II types, where available, came from metadata supplied by the sample provider rather than from assay-based typing.

Turning to this clone: Its specific antigen is unknown. Base qualities are not provided; no much larger clone lies one nucleotide away.

Its CDR3 holds 18 amino acids, cysteine through phenylalanine. Of all the DNA, just the CDR3 is kept, 54 bases in frame from base 1. After removal of 0 bases from V and 1 base from J, the junction retains 8 bases not matched to a gene. The germline V gene (reference sequence) sets CDR1 to LNHNV and CDR2 to YYDKDF. TCRbeta CDR3 regions were amplified from genomic DNA by means of the immunoSEQ Assay, a bias-controlled multiplex PCR. As for how the authors treated the data: Nucleated cell counts per sample were estimated from amplification of reference gene primers within the assay. To quantify the absolute abundance of each unique TCRbeta CDR3 rearrangement, sequence reads were collapsed and filtered. Productive Simpson clonality was computed per sample as the square root of Simpson's diversity index over productive rearrangements. TCRdb re-hosts the immuneACCESS table, in-frame sequences only. Its copies lack some clones; in the studies checked, an unresolved V gene accounts for under half of them, and the cause for the rest is not known. V, J and clone size reflect that table, while D and trimming were determined from the DNA. The sample table holds a few hundred thousand clones, of which roughly 85% were seen once. 5.5% to 7% of the sample is held by the ten biggest clonotypes.

Participants in the prospective study were enrolled through a virtual design, were aged about 18 to 90 years, and lived in approximately 25 United States geographic areas. To assign participants to cohorts, the prospective study relied on clinical history that participants themselves reported in a screening survey and a study questionnaire. For ImmuneRACE Cohort 3, a participant was defined as recovered based on two consecutive negative NP/OP PCR tests, clearance by a healthcare professional, or resolution of symptoms. Each participant in the prospective study had whole blood, serum and a nasopharyngeal or oropharyngeal swab collected by mobile phlebotomists. Additional blood draws and questionnaires over an approximately 2-month period could optionally be provided by prospective study participants. Before DNA extraction, blood samples from the prospective study were shipped at room temperature or frozen.

General conclusions and limits of the study: How much clinical and demographic metadata was included differed by source and by participant, and the metadata was provided uncurated.

The specimen sequenced was PBMCs or T cells enriched from blood (not recorded which). The receptor chain draws on TRBV15 and TRBJ1-5; 8 middle bases align to TRBD1. This receptor was taken from a woman aged 25 to 39 who had recovered from COVID-19. Read as DNA, the sequence is TGTGCCACCAGCAGAGATCCTCAGGGGGCACGAAGCAATCAGCCCCAGCATTTT. The encoded protein is CATSRDPQGARSNQPQHF.